This T cell receptor (beta chain) was captured by sequencing in a study of shared clonotypes between healthy human individuals. Study results and caveats: Measured sharing among donors was expected to vary with sequencing depth. Since donors were few, the genetic and exposure-history diversity represented was limited.

V lost 2 bases and J 2 bases, leaving 14 bases between the germline ends. CDR3 length equals 16 residues. Germline values: CDR1 ENHRY, CDR2 SYGVKD. The data were produced by immunoSEQ multiplex PCR, yet TCRdb's version contains in-frame clones alone and is incomplete. The table lists some 1 million clones, more than 60% of them singletons. Comment on this clone: The target antigen is unknown.

Healthy adults negative for HIV, lacking recent acute infections or vaccinations, served as donors. J is TRBJ2-3 and V is TRBV10-3, with D perhaps matching TRBD2 (5 bases). The sequence derives from a man aged 18 to 29 in good health. Sequenced sample: memory CD4+ T cells sorted from blood. As for subset: CD45RA-negative fraction. In DNA form, the CDR3 reads TGTGCCATCAGTGAGAGGGCTAGCTCTTCCACAGATACGCAGTATTTT. Amino acid sequence: CAISERASSSTDTQYF.